A selection of T cell receptor beta chains follows, all from one sample in a study of blood T cell repertoires in COVID-19. TCRdb keeps only in-frame clones here, not all; method: immunoSEQ multiplex PCR. The sample includes 250,000 to 300,000 clones, 80% to 90% of them seen just once. Input material: peripheral blood. The receptors stem from a woman in her seventies with COVID-19, enrolled during active disease. CDR3s include the opening cysteine and the closing phenylalanine or tryptophan. D genes are given only for firm matches. Clone size is stated in some rows and not others, as once, few, many or a class when expanded.

clone_size: .
cdr3_length: 14
j_call: TRBJ1-5
d_call: .
v_call: TRBV19
cdr3_aa: CASSISGRAQPQHF
cdr3_nt: TGTGCCAGTAGTATAAGTGGGCGGGCTCAGCCCCAGCATTTT

clone_size: once
cdr3_length: 12
j_call: TRBJ1-5
d_call: .
v_call: TRBV28
cdr3_aa: CASSFSNQPQHF
cdr3_nt: TGTGCCAGCAGTTTTTCGAATCAGCCCCAGCATTTT

clone_size: .
cdr3_length: 13
j_call: TRBJ2-7
d_call: .
v_call: TRBV12-3/TRBV12-4
cdr3_aa: CASSLGRAYEQYF
cdr3_nt: TGTGCCAGCAGTTTAGGAAGAGCCTACGAGCAGTACTTC

clone_size: .
cdr3_length: 17
j_call: TRBJ1-5
d_call: TRBD1
v_call: TRBV30
cdr3_aa: CAWSSQRNRGIGQPQHF
cdr3_nt: TGTGCCTGGAGCTCTCAAAGAAACAGGGGGATTGGGCAGCCCCAGCATTTT

clone_size: .
cdr3_length: 16
j_call: TRBJ2-1
d_call: TRBD2
v_call: TRBV5-1
cdr3_aa: CASSLGLAGGYNEQFF
cdr3_nt: TGCGCCAGCAGCTTGGGACTAGCGGGAGGGTACAATGAGCAGTTCTTC

clone_size: .
cdr3_length: 13
j_call: TRBJ1-2
d_call: .
v_call: TRBV2
cdr3_aa: CASTLFDTYGYTF
cdr3_nt: TGTGCCAGCACCTTATTTGACACGTATGGCTACACCTTC

clone_size: .
cdr3_length: 14
j_call: TRBJ1-2
d_call: TRBD1
v_call: TRBV13
cdr3_aa: CASSLGQGSFGYTF
cdr3_nt: TGTGCCAGCAGCCTAGGACAGGGTTCATTTGGCTACACCTTC

clone_size: .
cdr3_length: 18
j_call: TRBJ2-1
d_call: .
v_call: TRBV21-1
cdr3_aa: CASSKRSRGTRSYNEQFF
cdr3_nt: TGTGCCAGCAGCAAAAGGTCCCGCGGAACTAGGTCCTACAATGAGCAGTTCTTC

clone_size: once
cdr3_length: 15
j_call: TRBJ1-2
d_call: .
v_call: TRBV27
cdr3_aa: CASSLMAGNNYGYTF
cdr3_nt: TGTGCCAGCAGTTTAATGGCAGGGAATAACTATGGCTACACCTTC

clone_size: .
cdr3_length: 14
j_call: TRBJ1-1
d_call: TRBD1
v_call: TRBV9
cdr3_aa: CASSAGQGGTEAFF
cdr3_nt: TGTGCCAGCAGCGCGGGACAGGGAGGCACTGAAGCTTTCTTT

clone_size: .
cdr3_length: 17
j_call: TRBJ2-3
d_call: .
v_call: TRBV2
cdr3_aa: CASSDFARQGRADTQYF
cdr3_nt: TGTGCCAGCAGTGATTTTGCGAGACAGGGGAGGGCAGATACGCAGTATTTT

clone_size: .
cdr3_length: 15
j_call: TRBJ2-5
d_call: .
v_call: TRBV6-5
cdr3_aa: CASSYSKLPQETQYF
cdr3_nt: TGTGCCAGCAGTTACTCGAAACTACCGCAAGAGACCCAGTACTTC

clone_size: .
cdr3_length: 15
j_call: TRBJ2-5
d_call: .
v_call: TRBV28
cdr3_aa: CASSFGDNRRETQYF
cdr3_nt: TGTGCCAGCAGTTTTGGGGACAACAGGAGGGAGACCCAGTACTTC

clone_size: .
cdr3_length: 16
j_call: TRBJ1-2
d_call: TRBD1
v_call: TRBV5-1
cdr3_aa: CASSLDGTGSNYGYTF
cdr3_nt: TGCGCCAGCAGCTTGGATGGGACAGGGAGTAACTATGGCTACACCTTC

clone_size: .
cdr3_length: 13
j_call: TRBJ2-7
d_call: .
v_call: TRBV6-5
cdr3_aa: CASRKRAFYEQYF
cdr3_nt: TGTGCCAGCAGGAAGCGGGCCTTCTACGAGCAGTACTTC

clone_size: few
cdr3_length: 15
j_call: TRBJ2-1
d_call: TRBD2
v_call: TRBV24-1
cdr3_aa: CATSDQAGDYNEQFF
cdr3_nt: TGTGCCACCAGTGATCAGGCGGGGGATTACAATGAGCAGTTCTTC

clone_size: .
cdr3_length: 14
j_call: TRBJ1-2
d_call: TRBD1
v_call: TRBV28
cdr3_aa: CASRYRGLGYGYTF
cdr3_nt: TGTGCCAGCAGATACAGGGGGCTCGGGTATGGCTACACCTTC

clone_size: .
cdr3_length: 14
j_call: TRBJ1-4
d_call: .
v_call: TRBV7-2
cdr3_aa: CASTIGGYDEKLFF
cdr3_nt: TGTGCCAGCACGATAGGAGGGTACGATGAAAAACTGTTTTTT

clone_size: .
cdr3_length: 16
j_call: TRBJ1-5
d_call: TRBD1
v_call: TRBV6-2/TRBV6-3
cdr3_aa: CASSYGGQGDNQPQHF
cdr3_nt: TGTGCCAGCAGTTACGGGGGACAGGGGGACAATCAGCCCCAGCATTTT

clone_size: .
cdr3_length: 15
j_call: TRBJ2-3
d_call: .
v_call: TRBV4-1
cdr3_aa: CASSQDPTSTDTQYF
cdr3_nt: TGCGCCAGCAGCCAAGATCCGACTAGCACAGATACGCAGTATTTT

clone_size: .
cdr3_length: 14
j_call: TRBJ2-7
d_call: .
v_call: TRBV19
cdr3_aa: CASSPSPINHEQYF
cdr3_nt: TGTGCCAGTAGTCCTAGTCCAATTAACCACGAGCAGTACTTC

clone_size: .
cdr3_length: 15
j_call: TRBJ1-2
d_call: TRBD1
v_call: TRBV9
cdr3_aa: CASSAGDRENYGYTF
cdr3_nt: TGTGCCAGCAGCGCGGGGGACAGAGAGAACTATGGCTACACCTTC

clone_size: once
cdr3_length: 15
j_call: TRBJ2-7
d_call: TRBD2
v_call: TRBV6-5
cdr3_aa: CASSYNGLDTYEQYF
cdr3_nt: TGTGCCAGCAGTTACAACGGACTAGACACCTACGAGCAGTACTTC

clone_size: .
cdr3_length: 13
j_call: TRBJ2-7
d_call: TRBD2
v_call: TRBV3-1/TRBV3-2
cdr3_aa: CASSLLLAGQQYF
cdr3_nt: TGTGCCAGCAGCCTCCTTCTAGCGGGGCAGCAGTACTTC